The present T cell receptor beta chain was sequenced within a study of cytomegalovirus exposure and HLA in healthy donors. The V and J ends lost 3 bases and 4 bases, in that order; junction bases with no gene match: 6. In germline, CDR1 is KGHSH, CDR2 LQKENI. This CDR3 comprises 15 residues. PCR amplification relied on 60 Vbeta primers (plus 13 Jbeta primers). Repertoires were generated with immunoSEQ multiplex PCR, while TCRdb's copy carries only in-frame clones and drops some. The sample has around 35,000 clones. Study-wide results and caveats: Donors belonging to an Asian-associated ancestry cluster reportedly showed fewer N-insertions in productive TCRs than the roughly 700-donor mean, according to what a later analysis found. As a later analysis showed, a missense DCLRE1C variant was linked to trimming of TCR beta V- and J-genes.

As concerns this clone: Its antigen remains unknown.

The chain uses TRBV18 and TRBJ2-1; the match to TRBD1 covers 7 bases. The sequenced material came from PBMCs. This receptor was obtained from a middle-aged woman in good health and CMV-seropositive. The CDR3 region has the DNA TGTGCCAGCTCACCGAGAACAGGGGCTTACAATGAGCAGTTCTTC. Translating gives CASSPRTGAYNEQFF.